What follows are 3 T cell receptor beta chains derived from one specimen sequenced in a study of T-cell reconstitution after alpha-beta-depleted transplantation in children. This sample's TCRbeta library carried unique molecular identifier barcodes. A single record per CDR3 protein comes from TCRdb applying MiXCR to the PCR reads. The sample yields fewer than 450,000 distinct CDR3 sequences, around 16% seen once. This sample comprised PBMCs, mostly from graft donor cells, obtained 360 days after TCRalphabeta/CD19-depleted stem cell transplant. These receptors were taken from a male patient aged 2 to 9 who had a stem cell transplant for acute lymphoblastic leukemia, so the T cells may come from the graft donor.

This clonotype appeared many times. The rearrangement links TRBV4-3 to TRBJ2-7, with D perhaps TRBD2 (5 bases). The CDR3 length is 14 residues. Per the germline V gene, CDR1 is LGHNA and CDR2 is YSLEER. The V end lost 1 base, the J end lost 3 bases, and 10 bases lay between the germline ends. The CDR3 loop reads CASSQGWGDYEQYF. In DNA form, the CDR3 reads TGCGCCAGCAGCCAAGGGTGGGGAGACTACGAGCAGTACTTC.

This chain's CDR3 is CATQKGGSTDTQYF. The DNA for the CDR3 is TGTGCCACCCAGAAGGGCGGGAGCACAGATACGCAGTATTTT. This chain uses TRBV24-1 with TRBJ2-3, with a possible D match to TRBD2 (5 bases). CDR1 is KGHDR, CDR2 SFDVKD, per germline. The V end was cut by 9 bases, the J end by 0 bases, with 12 bases between. There are 14 residues in the CDR3.

The table lists this clonotype with a count of one. The V gene is TRBV30, the J gene TRBJ2-1, with D uncertain. Trimming took 3 bases from V and 0 from J, leaving 9 bases between them. Per germline, CDR1 GTSNPN and CDR2 SVGIG (reference sequence). The length of the CDR3 is 14 residues. The CDR3 sequence is CAWRDRYSYNEQFF. Here the CDR3 DNA reads TGTGCCTGGAGGGACCGGTACTCCTACAATGAGCAGTTCTTC.